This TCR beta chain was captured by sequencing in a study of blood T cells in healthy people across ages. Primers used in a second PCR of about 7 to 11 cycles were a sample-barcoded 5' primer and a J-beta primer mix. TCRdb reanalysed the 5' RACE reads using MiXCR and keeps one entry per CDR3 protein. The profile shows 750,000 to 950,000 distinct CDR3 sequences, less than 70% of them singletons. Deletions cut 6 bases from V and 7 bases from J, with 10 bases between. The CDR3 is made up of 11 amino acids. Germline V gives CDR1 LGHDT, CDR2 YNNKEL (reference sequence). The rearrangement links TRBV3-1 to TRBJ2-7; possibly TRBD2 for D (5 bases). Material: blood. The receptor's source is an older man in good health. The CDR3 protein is CASSQRREQYF. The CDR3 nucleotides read TGTGCCAGCAGTCAACGGAGGGAGCAGTACTTC.